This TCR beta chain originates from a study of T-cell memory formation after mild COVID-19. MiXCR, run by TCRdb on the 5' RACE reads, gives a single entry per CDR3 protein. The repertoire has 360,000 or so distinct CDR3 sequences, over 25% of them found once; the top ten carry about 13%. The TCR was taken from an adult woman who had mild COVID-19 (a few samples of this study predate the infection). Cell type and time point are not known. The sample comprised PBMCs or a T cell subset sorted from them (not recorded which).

Written as DNA, the CDR3 is TGCAGTGCTATGAACCCGGGACTACTCTCCTACGAGCAGTACTTC. It codes for CSAMNPGLLSYEQYF. V is TRBV20-1 and J is TRBJ2-7, with 7 nucleotides matching TRBD2. The CDR3 extends over 15 amino acids. Trimming at V came to 4 bases and at J to 0 bases, leaving 9 bases not matched to a gene. Germline CDR1 DFQATT, CDR2 SNEGSKA (reference sequence).